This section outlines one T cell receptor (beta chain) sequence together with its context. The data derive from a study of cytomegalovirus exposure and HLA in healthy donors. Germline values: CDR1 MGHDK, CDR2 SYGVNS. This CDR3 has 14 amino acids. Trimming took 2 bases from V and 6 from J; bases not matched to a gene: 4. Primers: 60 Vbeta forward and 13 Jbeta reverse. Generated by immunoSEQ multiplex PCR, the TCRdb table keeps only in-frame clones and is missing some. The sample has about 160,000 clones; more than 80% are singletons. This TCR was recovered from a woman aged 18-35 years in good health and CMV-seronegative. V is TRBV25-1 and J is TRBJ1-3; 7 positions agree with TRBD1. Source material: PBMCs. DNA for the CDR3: TGTGCCAGCAGTGAAGCCAGGGGGGAAAACACCATATATTTT. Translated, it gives CASSEARGENTIYF. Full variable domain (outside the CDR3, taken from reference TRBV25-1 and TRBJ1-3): EADIYQTPRYLVIGTGKKITLECSQTMGHDKMYWYQQDPGMELHLIHYSYGVNSTEKGDLSSESTVSRIRTEHFPLTLESARPSHTSQYLCASSEARGENTIYFGEGSWLTVV.